Described below is a single T cell receptor (beta chain) sequence and its context. Its cognate antigen is unknown. Its ends do not fully match the called genes, so a read error is possible. The data originate from a study of Graves' ophthalmopathy and Graves' hyperthyroidism. Findings and caveats of the study: Clonotypes were expanded in thyroid at above 0.001 frequency, and most also appeared in blood. A 13-signature model separated ophthalmopathy from stable hyperthyroidism, just over 85% sensitivity, approximately 84% specificity.

Amplification from RNA transcripts yielded the TCR beta CDR3 regions. HTBI-primed RT-PCR formed the first round, and a multiplex PCR formed the second. TCRdb itself ran the multiplex PCR reads through MiXCR, one entry per CDR3 protein. The top ten clones hold 7% of a sample with about 380,000 distinct CDR3 sequences, just over 15% of them seen once. 8.5 to 10 ml of fresh blood yielded the PBMCs by density gradient. Specimen: peripheral blood. This receptor was obtained from a woman younger than 30 with stable Graves' hyperthyroidism.

CDR3 coding DNA: TGTGCCAGCCGCTTAGGGGGCGGAGAGACCCAGTACTTC. It specifies CASRLGGGETQYF. The V and J genes are TRBV11-2 and TRBJ2-5; 7 bases line up with TRBD1. CDR1 SGHAT and CDR2 FQNNGV come from the germline V gene. CDR3 length: 13 residues.